One sample yielded the 5 T cell receptor beta chains listed below, sequenced in a study of regulatory T cells in long-lasting Graves disease. The time point denotes: newly diagnosed GD, antithyroid drugs for less than 3 months. Isolated PBMC RNA provided the starting material for the TCR library. Arm-PCR of CDR3 regions with iRepertoire HTBI primers generated TCR beta libraries. MiXCR, run by TCRdb on the multiplex PCR reads, gives a single entry per CDR3 protein. The data contain about 460,000 distinct CDR3 sequences, about 14% of them singletons. In addition, the sample was reused for a study of T cells in Graves' hyperthyroidism and ophthalmopathy.

The specimen comprised peripheral blood mononuclear cells (PBMCs), sampled at new diagnosis, from a patient treated with antithyroid drugs. The receptors derive from a woman aged 45-59 years with Graves disease.

The sample holds many counts of this clonotype. CDR3 amino acids: CATDSGQGGGQPQHF. CDR3 nucleotide sequence: TGTGCCACCGATTCCGGCCAGGGAGGGGGGCAACCCCAGCATTTT. The chain links TRBV6-1 to TRBJ1-5; D may be TRBD1 (6 bases). V was cut by 10 bases and J by 10 bases, with 26 bases left in between. The CDR3 contains 15 residues. The germline gives CDR1 MNHNS, CDR2 SASEGT.

In DNA form, the CDR3 reads TGCAGCGTTGGGCTATCTGGTGATGAGCAGTTCTTC. Translated, it gives CSVGLSGDEQFF. The chain recombines TRBV29-1 with TRBJ2-1; no reliable D call. Germline CDR1 is SQVTM and CDR2 is ANQGSEA. The CDR3 extends over 12 amino acids. V dropped 4 bases and J dropped 8 bases, with 12 bases sitting between them.

Many counts were recorded for this clonotype. The rearrangement uses TRBV11-1 and TRBJ2-7, with D hard to call. Germline V gene lookup returns CDR1 SGHAT and CDR2 FQDESV (reference sequence). Trimming took 3 bases from V and 0 from J, leaving 12 bases between them. The CDR3 extends over 15 amino acids. The CDR3 loop is CASSFSPTASYEQYF. The CDR3 nucleotides read TGTGCCAGCAGCTTTTCCCCTACAGCCTCCTACGAGCAGTACTTC. Variable domain in full (rest from reference TRBV11-1 and TRBJ2-7): EAEVAQSPRYKITEKSQAVAFWCDPISGHATLYWYRQILGQGPELLVQFQDESVVDDSQLPKDRFSAERLKGVDSTLKIQPAELGDSAMYLCASSFSPTASYEQYFGPGTRLTVT.

This clonotype showed up many times. This rearrangement joins TRBV28 to TRBJ2-2, with TRBD1 matching 8 bases. The V gene end was trimmed by 5 bases and the J gene end by 3 bases; junction bases not matched to a gene: 8. This CDR3 spans 16 amino acids. Germline CDR1 and CDR2: MDHEN and SYDVKM. The CDR3, as DNA: TGTGCCAGCAGTCTACGTAGGACAGGGTACACCGGGGAGCTGTTTTTT. Translating it yields CASSLRRTGYTGELFF.

This clonotype was counted between two and nine times. The V gene is TRBV7-8, the J gene TRBJ2-3, with 13 bases aligning to TRBD2. Germline trimming cut 5 bases from V and 0 bases from J; bases unmatched to any gene: 5. Germline V gene lookup returns CDR1 SGHVS and CDR2 FQNEAQ. The CDR3 covers 17 residues. The CDR3 DNA sequence: TGTGCCAGCAGCCCAGGACTAGCGGGAGCTAGCACAGATACGCAGTATTTT. This sequence encodes CASSPGLAGASTDTQYF. Full variable domain (outside the CDR3, taken from reference TRBV7-8 and TRBJ2-3): GAGVSQSPRYKVAKRGQDVALRCDPISGHVSLFWYQQALGQGPEFLTYFQNEAQLDKSGLPSDRFFAERPEGSVSTLKIQRTQQEDSAVYLCASSPGLAGASTDTQYFGPGTRLTVL.